This T cell receptor beta chain was captured by sequencing in a study of T cell responses to AZD1222 COVID-19 vaccine (dated by TCRdb to 2020 to 2022). With regard to the full study: Because spike-specific TCR depth and breadth did not differ between the two schedules, AZD1222 recipients who got a second dose at roughly 4 weeks were pooled with those who got a second dose at roughly 12 weeks. Trial participants were enrolled by age into subgroups of 18-55, 56-69 and 70-plus years, and around 150, 28 and 57 TCR-sequenced participants, respectively, were included in these subgroups. TCR sequencing covered more than 230 trial participants: 200 to 210 given two doses of AZD1222 and 26 given two doses of MenACWY control vaccine.

The CDR3 holds 16 amino acids from the cysteine to the phenylalanine. The CDR3 DNA has 48 bases and is translated from base 1. V is cut by 2 bases and J by 6 bases, and the space between the germline ends is 20 bases. The germline V gene encodes CDR1 LGHNA and CDR2 YNFKEQ. The CDR3 regions of human TCRbeta chains were analyzed by immunosequencing. Processing in the source paper ran as follows. TCRs in the repertoires were matched against a reference library of SARS-CoV-2-specific TCRs that had been generated with the MIRA antigen-specificity platform. Breadth meant the fraction of unique TCRs that were SARS-CoV-2-associated, whereas depth meant the fraction of total T cells that were SARS-CoV-2-associated. Using the MIRA data, each spike-specific TCR was mapped to the spike region that the TCR reacts to and placed in a CD4 or CD8 class. Log10-transformed breadth and depth values were compared by one-way ANOVA with Sidak's multiple comparisons tests. Entries here come from immuneACCESS through TCRdb and include only in-frame sequences with V and J called. Some clones fail to appear in such tables; in the studies checked, an unresolved V gene covers under half of the shortfall, and the cause of the remainder is unknown. V, J and clone size were drawn from that table, and D and trimming were deduced from the DNA. The sample contains some 91,000 clones, roughly nine tenths of them found a single time. Approximately 12% of the sample rests with the top ten.

In the case of this clone: Its antigen remains unidentified. Nothing much larger sits one base from this clone, and base qualities are not available.

The paper as a whole reports these results and caveats: After two AZD1222 doses, both the breadth and the depth of spike-specific TCRs were significantly higher than at day 0 and than in MenACWY recipients. Most participants were white British and females outnumbered males, and the authors suggested that clonal diversity may have been underestimated. In the small 56-69-year group, the increase in depth fell short of significance, most likely because of low power. No day 14 peak-response samples were available, so repertoires were characterized only after the peak T cell response. Conclusions about previously exposed vaccinees are limited because only six or seven AZD1222 recipients were SARS-CoV-2 seropositive at baseline. Reportedly, almost half of the unique spike-specific TCRs recognized epitopes lying outside the regions that are mutated in the B.1.351 and B.1.1.7 variants. CD4 TCRs associated with the vaccine covered the entire spike protein, and the dominant responses were in regions 160-218 and 743-854.

Taken with the paper, the label for time point translates to: baseline before first vaccination. Vaccinee samples were obtained from the UK trials COV001 and COV002, which included a single-blind randomized controlled phase 2/3 trial of AZD1222 (ChAdOx1 nCoV-19) in healthy adults. Trial participant PBMC samples were collected at day 0 and day 28 after the second dose for TCRbeta chain sequencing. The V and J genes are TRBV4-2 and TRBJ2-7; the D gene could be either TRBD1 or TRBD2, each agreeing at 5 bases. The sequences come from peripheral blood, collected on day 0 of AZD1222 vaccination. The TCR comes from an adult in good health. The CDR3 sequence is CASSQKMGPVSAEQYF. The nucleotide sequence reads TGTGCCAGCAGCCAAAAGATGGGACCGGTCTCTGCCGAGCAGTACTTC.